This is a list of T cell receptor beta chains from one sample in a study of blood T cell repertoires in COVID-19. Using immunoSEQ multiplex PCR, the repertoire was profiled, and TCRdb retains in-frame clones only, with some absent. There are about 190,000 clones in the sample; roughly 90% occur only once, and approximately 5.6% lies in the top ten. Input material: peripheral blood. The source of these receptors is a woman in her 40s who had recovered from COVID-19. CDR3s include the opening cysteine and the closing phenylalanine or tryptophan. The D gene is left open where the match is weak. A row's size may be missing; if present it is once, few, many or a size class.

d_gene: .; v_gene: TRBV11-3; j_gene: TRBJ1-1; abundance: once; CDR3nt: TGTGCCAGCAGCCCGTCGGGAAGACAGAACACTGAAGCTTTCTTT; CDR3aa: CASSPSGRQNTEAFF
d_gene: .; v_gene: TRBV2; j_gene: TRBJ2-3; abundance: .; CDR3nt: TGTGCCAGCAGTCCTCGGACTCAGCCAGATACGCAGTATTTT; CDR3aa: CASSPRTQPDTQYF
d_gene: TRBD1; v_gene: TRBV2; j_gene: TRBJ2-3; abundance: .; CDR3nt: TGTGCCAGCAGTTCTCAAGGGGGCGCGGAAGATACGCAGTATTTT; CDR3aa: CASSSQGGAEDTQYF
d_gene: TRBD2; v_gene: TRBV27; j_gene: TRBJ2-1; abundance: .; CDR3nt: TGTGCCAGCAGCCTTAGCGGGAGTCTCTACAATGAGCAGTTCTTC; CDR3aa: CASSLSGSLYNEQFF
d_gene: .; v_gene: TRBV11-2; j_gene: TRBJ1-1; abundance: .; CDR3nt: TGTGCCAGCAGCTTAGGGAGGGATCCCGGAGCTTTCTTT; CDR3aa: CASSLGRDPGAFF
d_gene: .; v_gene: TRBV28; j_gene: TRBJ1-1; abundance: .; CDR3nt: TGTGCCACCAACGGGGGGGTGAACACTGAAGCTTTCTTT; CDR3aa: CATNGGVNTEAFF
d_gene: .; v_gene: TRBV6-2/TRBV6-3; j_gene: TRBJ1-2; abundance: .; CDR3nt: TGTGCCAGCACCCCAGGGGATTATAACTATGGCTACACCTTC; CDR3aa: CASTPGDYNYGYTF
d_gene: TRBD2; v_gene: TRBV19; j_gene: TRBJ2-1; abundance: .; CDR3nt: TGTGCCAGCCTTCCTTCTAGCGGGGGATACAATGAGCAGTTCTTC; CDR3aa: CASLPSSGGYNEQFF
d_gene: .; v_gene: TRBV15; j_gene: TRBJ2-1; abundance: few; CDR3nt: TGTGCCACCAGCAGAGATATCCGCCTTACAGAAAACAATGAGCAGTTCTTC; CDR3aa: CATSRDIRLTENNEQFF
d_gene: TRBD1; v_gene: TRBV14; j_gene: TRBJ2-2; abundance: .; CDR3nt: TGTGCCAGCAGCCACAGGGGGCAATACACCGGGGAGCTGTTTTTT; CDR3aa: CASSHRGQYTGELFF
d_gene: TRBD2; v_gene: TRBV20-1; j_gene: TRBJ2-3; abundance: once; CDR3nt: TGCAGTGCTAGTCGGCTAGCGGGAGGAGGGGATACGCAGTATTTT; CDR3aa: CSASRLAGGGDTQYF
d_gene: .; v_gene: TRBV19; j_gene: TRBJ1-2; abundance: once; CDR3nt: TGTGCCAGTAGGCGCCCTGCTTCTATCTATGGCTACACCTTC; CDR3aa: CASRRPASIYGYTF
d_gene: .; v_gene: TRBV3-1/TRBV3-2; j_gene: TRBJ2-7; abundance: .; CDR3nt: TGTGCCAGCAGCCAAGTACAGGGTCCTCCCTACGAGCAGTACTTC; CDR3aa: CASSQVQGPPYEQYF
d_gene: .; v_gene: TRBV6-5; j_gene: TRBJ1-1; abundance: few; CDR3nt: TGTGCCAGCAGTACTATGAACACTGAAGCTTTCTTT; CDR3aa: CASSTMNTEAFF
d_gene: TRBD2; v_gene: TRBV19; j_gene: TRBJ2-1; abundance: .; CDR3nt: TGTGCCAGTAGTAGTACGGCTAGCGGGAGTAGTGTGCAGTTCTTC; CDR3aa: CASSSTASGSSVQFF
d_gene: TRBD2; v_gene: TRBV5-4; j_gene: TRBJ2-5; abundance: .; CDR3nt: TGTGCCAGCAGCTTGGCGGGACTAGCGGGAAACCAAGAGACCCAGTACTTC; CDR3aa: CASSLAGLAGNQETQYF
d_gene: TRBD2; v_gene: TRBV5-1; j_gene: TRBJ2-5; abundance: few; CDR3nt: TGCGCCAGCAGCTTGAACACGCGGGGGGAGACCCAGTACTTC; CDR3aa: CASSLNTRGETQYF
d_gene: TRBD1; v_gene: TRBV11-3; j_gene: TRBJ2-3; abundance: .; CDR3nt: TGTGCCAGCAGCACCGGGACAGGGTCTTCAGATACGCAGTATTTT; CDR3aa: CASSTGTGSSDTQYF
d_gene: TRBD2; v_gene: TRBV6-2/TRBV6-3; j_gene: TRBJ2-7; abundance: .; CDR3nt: TGTGCCAGCAGTTACGGTGGATCTAGCGGTACCTACGAGCAGTACTTC; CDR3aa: CASSYGGSSGTYEQYF
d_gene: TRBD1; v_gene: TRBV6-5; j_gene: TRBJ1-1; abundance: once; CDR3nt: TGTGCCAGCAGTCACAGGGGCCCGCGGGACACTGAAGCTTTCTTT; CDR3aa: CASSHRGPRDTEAFF
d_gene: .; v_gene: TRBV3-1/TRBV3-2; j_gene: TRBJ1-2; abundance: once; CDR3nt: TGTGCCAGCAGCCAAGACCCAGGGATTTACTATGGCTACACCTTC; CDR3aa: CASSQDPGIYYGYTF
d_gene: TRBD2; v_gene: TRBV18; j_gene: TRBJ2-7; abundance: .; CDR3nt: TGTGCCAGCTCACCACCTAGCGGGAGTTTCGGCGAGCAGTACTTC; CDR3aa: CASSPPSGSFGEQYF
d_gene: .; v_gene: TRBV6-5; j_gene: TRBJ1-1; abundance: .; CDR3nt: TGTGCCAGCAGTAAGACAGGAGCCGCTGAAGCTTTCTTT; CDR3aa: CASSKTGAAEAFF
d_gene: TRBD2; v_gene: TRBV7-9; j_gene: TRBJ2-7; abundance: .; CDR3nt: TGTGCCAGCAGCCCGGGACTAGACCCCTACGAGCAGTACTTC; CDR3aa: CASSPGLDPYEQYF
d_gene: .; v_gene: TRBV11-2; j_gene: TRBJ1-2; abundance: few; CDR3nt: TGTGCCAGCAGCTTATTGCAGGGTTGGAACTATGGCTACACCTTC; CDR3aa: CASSLLQGWNYGYTF
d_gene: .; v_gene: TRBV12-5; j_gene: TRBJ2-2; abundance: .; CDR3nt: TGTGCTAGTGGTTTGTTATTAGGTTCTTCAGGCCCCGCTGGCACCGGGGAGCTGTTTTTT; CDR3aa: CASGLLLGSSGPAGTGELFF
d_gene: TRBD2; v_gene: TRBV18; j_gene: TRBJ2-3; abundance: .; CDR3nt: TGTGCCAGCTCACCACAAGGGACTAGCGGCACAGATACGCAGTATTTT; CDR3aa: CASSPQGTSGTDTQYF
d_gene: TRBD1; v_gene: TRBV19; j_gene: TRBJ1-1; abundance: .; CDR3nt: TGTGCCAGTAGTCTCCGGGACAGAGCCAACACTGAAGCTTTCTTT; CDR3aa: CASSLRDRANTEAFF
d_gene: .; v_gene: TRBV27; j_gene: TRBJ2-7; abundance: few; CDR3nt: TGTGCCGGCAATAGAACCTACGAGCAGTACTTC; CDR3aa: CAGNRTYEQYF
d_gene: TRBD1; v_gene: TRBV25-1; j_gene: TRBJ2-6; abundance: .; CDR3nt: TGTGCCAGCAGTGAATTGGGGACAGCCGTTGGGGCCAACGTCCTGACTTTC; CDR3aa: CASSELGTAVGANVLTF
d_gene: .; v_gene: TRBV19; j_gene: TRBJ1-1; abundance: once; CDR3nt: TGTGCCAGTAGCCACAGGAAGAACACTGAAGCTTTCTTT; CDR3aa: CASSHRKNTEAFF
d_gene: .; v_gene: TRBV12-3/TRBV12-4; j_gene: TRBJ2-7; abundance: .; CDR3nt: TGTGCCAGCAGTTCGCTAGCCACCTACGAGCAGTACTTC; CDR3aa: CASSSLATYEQYF
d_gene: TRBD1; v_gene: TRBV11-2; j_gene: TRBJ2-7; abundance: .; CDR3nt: TGTGCCAGCAGCTTAGGCCGCGGGACAGGGGGGATTTACGAGCAGTACTTC; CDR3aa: CASSLGRGTGGIYEQYF
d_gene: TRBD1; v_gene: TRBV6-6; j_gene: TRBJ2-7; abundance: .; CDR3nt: TGTGCCAGCAGTCTATACACCCGACAGGGAATCTCCTACGAGCAGTACTTC; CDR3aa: CASSLYTRQGISYEQYF
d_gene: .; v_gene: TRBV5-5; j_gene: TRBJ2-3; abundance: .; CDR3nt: TGTGCCAGCAGCACATGGACAGCCTCTAGCACAGATACGCAGTATTTT; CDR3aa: CASSTWTASSTDTQYF
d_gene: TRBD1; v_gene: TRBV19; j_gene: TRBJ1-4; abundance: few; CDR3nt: TGTGCCAGTAGGAGGGGGACAGAGGAAAAACTGTTTTTT; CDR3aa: CASRRGTEEKLFF
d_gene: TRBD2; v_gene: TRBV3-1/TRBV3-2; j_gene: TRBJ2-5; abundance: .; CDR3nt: TGTGCCAGCAGCCAATTACTAGCGGGAGGCCAAGAGACCCAGTACTTC; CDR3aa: CASSQLLAGGQETQYF
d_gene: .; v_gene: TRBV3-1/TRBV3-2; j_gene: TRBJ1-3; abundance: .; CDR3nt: TGTGCCAGCAGCCAAGCTTTAGCCTCGGATGACACCATATATTTT; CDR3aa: CASSQALASDDTIYF
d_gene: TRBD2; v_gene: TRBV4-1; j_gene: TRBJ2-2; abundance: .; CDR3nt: TGCGCCAGCAGCCCCGGACTAGCGCAGAAAGGCACCGGGGAGCTGTTTTTT; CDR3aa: CASSPGLAQKGTGELFF
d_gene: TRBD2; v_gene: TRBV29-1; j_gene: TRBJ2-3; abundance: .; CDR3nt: TGCGGTGGGGGGGACACAGATACGCAGTATTTT; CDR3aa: CGGGDTDTQYF
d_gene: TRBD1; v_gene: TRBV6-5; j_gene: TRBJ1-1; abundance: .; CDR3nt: TGTGCCAGCAAGGGGGCCCGAGGGGTAACTGAAGCTTTCTTT; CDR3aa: CASKGARGVTEAFF
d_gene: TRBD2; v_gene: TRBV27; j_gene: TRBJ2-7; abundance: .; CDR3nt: TGTGCCAGCAGTAGATCTAGCGGGTTCGTCTACGAGCAGTACTTC; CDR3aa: CASSRSSGFVYEQYF
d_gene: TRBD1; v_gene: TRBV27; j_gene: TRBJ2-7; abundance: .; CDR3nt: TGTGCCAGCAGTTTAGTTCTTCGGACAGGGGAATCCTACGAGCAGTACTTC; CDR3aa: CASSLVLRTGESYEQYF
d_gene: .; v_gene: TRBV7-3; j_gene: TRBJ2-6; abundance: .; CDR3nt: TGTGCCAGCAGCCAAGGGGGCTCTGGGGCCAACGTCCTGACTTTC; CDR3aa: CASSQGGSGANVLTF
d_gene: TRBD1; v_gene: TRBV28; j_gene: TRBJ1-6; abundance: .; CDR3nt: TGTGCCAGCAGTCGACAGGGAACTTCACCCCTCCACTTT; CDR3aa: CASSRQGTSPLHF
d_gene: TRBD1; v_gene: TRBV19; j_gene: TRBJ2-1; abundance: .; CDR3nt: TGTGCCAGTAGTATTGGGGCAGGGGGTTGGAATGAGCAGTTCTTC; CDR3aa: CASSIGAGGWNEQFF
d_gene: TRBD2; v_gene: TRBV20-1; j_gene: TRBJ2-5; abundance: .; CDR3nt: TGCAGTGCTAGTTGGACTAGCGGGGAAGAGACCCAGTACTTC; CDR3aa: CSASWTSGEETQYF
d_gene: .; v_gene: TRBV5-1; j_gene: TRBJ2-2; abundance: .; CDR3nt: TGCGCCAGCAGCTTCACCCGGGACTCATACACCGGGGAGCTGTTTTTT; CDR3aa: CASSFTRDSYTGELFF
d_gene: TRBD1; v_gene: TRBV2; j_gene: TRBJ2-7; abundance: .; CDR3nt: TGTGCCAGCAGGAGGGACAGGGCAGATGTCGGCTACGAGCAGTACTTC; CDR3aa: CASRRDRADVGYEQYF
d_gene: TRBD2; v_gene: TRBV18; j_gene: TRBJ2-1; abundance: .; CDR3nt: TGTGCCAGCTCCAGACTAGCGGGAGAGAGTGAGCAGTTCTTC; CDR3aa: CASSRLAGESEQFF